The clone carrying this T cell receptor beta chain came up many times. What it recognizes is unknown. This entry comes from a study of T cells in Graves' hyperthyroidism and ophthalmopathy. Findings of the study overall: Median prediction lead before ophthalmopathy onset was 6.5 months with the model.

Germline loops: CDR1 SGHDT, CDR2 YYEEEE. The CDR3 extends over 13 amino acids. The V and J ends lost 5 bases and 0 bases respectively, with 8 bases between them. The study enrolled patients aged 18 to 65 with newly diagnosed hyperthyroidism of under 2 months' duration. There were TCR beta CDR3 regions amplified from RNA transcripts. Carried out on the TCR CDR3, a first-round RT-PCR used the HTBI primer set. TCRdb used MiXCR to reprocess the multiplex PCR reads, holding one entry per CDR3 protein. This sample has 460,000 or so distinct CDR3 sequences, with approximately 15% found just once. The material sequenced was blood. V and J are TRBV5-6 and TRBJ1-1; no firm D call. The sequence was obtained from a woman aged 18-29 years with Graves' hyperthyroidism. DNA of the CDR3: TGTGCCAGCAGAGATTGGATGAACACTGAAGCTTTCTTT. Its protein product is CASRDWMNTEAFF.